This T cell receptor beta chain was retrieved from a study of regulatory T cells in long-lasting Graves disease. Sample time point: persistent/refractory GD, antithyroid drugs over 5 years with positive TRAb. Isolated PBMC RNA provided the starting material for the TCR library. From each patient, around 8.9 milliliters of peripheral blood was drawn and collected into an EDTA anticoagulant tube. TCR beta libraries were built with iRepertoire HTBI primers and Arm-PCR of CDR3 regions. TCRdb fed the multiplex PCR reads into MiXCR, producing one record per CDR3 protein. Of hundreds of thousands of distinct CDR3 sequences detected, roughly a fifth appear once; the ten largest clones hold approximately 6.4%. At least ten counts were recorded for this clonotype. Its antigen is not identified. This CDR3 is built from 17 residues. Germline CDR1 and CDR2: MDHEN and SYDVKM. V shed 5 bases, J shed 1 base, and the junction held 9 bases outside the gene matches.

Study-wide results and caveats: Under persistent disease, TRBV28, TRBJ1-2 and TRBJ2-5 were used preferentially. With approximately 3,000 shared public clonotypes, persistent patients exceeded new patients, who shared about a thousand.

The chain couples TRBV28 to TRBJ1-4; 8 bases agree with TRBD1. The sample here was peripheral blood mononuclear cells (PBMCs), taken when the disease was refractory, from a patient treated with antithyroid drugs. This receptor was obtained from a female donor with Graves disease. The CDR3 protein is CASSANRGGGTNEKLFF. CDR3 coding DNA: TGTGCCAGCAGTGCCAACAGGGGGGGAGGAACTAATGAAAAACTGTTTTTT.